This section outlines one TCR beta chain sequence together with its context. No cognate antigen has been identified for it. One base away there is no much larger clone; base qualities are not given. This specimen comes from a study of T cell responses to AZD1222 COVID-19 vaccine (dated by TCRdb to the early 2020s). A note on the overall study: Because spike-specific TCR depth and breadth did not differ between the two schedules, AZD1222 recipients who got a second dose at roughly 4 weeks were pooled with those who got a second dose at roughly 12 weeks. Trial participants were enrolled by age into 18-55, 56-69 and 70-plus year subgroups, with about 150, 27 and 61 TCR-sequenced participants respectively. A total of approximately 250 trial participants underwent TCR sequencing, of whom about 210 had received two doses of AZD1222 and around 26 had received two doses of the MenACWY control vaccine. Study-wide conclusions, independent of this receptor: Vaccine-associated CD4 TCRs spanned the whole spike protein, with dominant responses in regions 160-218 and 743-854. Reportedly, almost half of the unique spike-specific TCRs recognized epitopes lying outside the regions that are mutated in the B.1.351 and B.1.1.7 variants. Participants were mostly white British, with more females than males. The authors suggested clonal diversity may have been underestimated. In the small 56-69-year group, the increase in depth fell short of significance, most likely because of low power. Only five to seven AZD1222 recipients were SARS-CoV-2 seropositive at baseline, limiting conclusions about previously exposed vaccinees. Because no samples from the day 14 peak response were available, repertoires could be characterized only after the peak T cell response. A significant rise in spike-specific TCR breadth and depth was observed after two AZD1222 doses relative to day 0 and relative to MenACWY recipients.

The CDR3 regions of human TCRbeta chains were analyzed by immunosequencing. Under the source paper's analysis protocol: Repertoire TCRs were matched against a reference library of SARS-CoV-2-specific TCRs generated with the MIRA antigen-specificity platform. Breadth meant the fraction of unique TCRs that were SARS-CoV-2-associated, whereas depth meant the fraction of total T cells that were SARS-CoV-2-associated. Using the MIRA data, each spike-specific TCR was mapped to the spike region that the TCR reacts to and placed in a CD4 or CD8 class. Log10-transformed breadth and depth values were compared by one-way ANOVA with Sidak's multiple comparisons tests. Imported from immuneACCESS, the table was reduced by TCRdb to in-frame sequences with V and J called. These copies leave out some clones; in studies compared against another copy, an unresolved V gene accounts for under half, and the cause of the remainder is not known. The V and J calls and clone size come from that table; D and trimming were worked out from the DNA. The sample table shows approximately 130,000 clones, and 80% to 95% are seen once. The biggest ten clones account for 2.5% to 4% of the sample.

Trimming at the junction amounts to 7 bases on V and 6 bases on J, and the germline ends lie 13 bases apart. Per the germline V gene, SGDLS is the CDR1 and YYNGEE is the CDR2. The CDR3 spans 12 residues, from the cysteine through the phenylalanine. Only the CDR3 DNA is retained, 36 bases long and in frame from the first base. This specimen's time point label, per the study, means: baseline before first vaccination. The vaccinee samples were drawn from two UK trials, COV001 and COV002, one of which was a single-blind randomized controlled phase 2/3 trial testing AZD1222 (ChAdOx1 nCoV-19) in healthy adults. For TCRbeta chain sequencing, PBMC samples were collected from trial participants at day 0 and at day 28 after the second dose.

The sequence was obtained from an adult in good health. Here the chain combines TRBV9 and TRBJ1-2; TRBD1 is possibly the D segment (5 matching bases). The sequencing used peripheral blood, collected on day 0 of AZD1222 vaccination. The CDR3 protein is CASWGGSDGYTF. The DNA sequence is TGTGCCAGCTGGGGCGGGTCCGATGGCTACACCTTC.